This T cell receptor beta chain was sequenced for a study of blood T cells in healthy people across ages. Trimming left V 5 bases short and J 11 bases short, with 24 bases between. The CDR3 has 14 amino acids. Germline CDR1 DFQATT, CDR2 SNEGSKA (reference sequence). This clonotype is a singleton in its sample. A second roughly 6 to 11 cycle PCR used barcoded and J-beta primers. Every cDNA was tagged by a template-switch adaptor with 12 random nucleotides. TCRdb analysed the 5' RACE reads with MiXCR anew, one entry per CDR3 protein. Of about 800,000 distinct CDR3 sequences in the sample, roughly 60% are singletons; the top ten hold 20% to 25%.

The V gene is TRBV20-1, the J gene TRBJ2-5; TRBD2 might be the D (6 bases). The receptor was derived from a man younger than 45 in good health. The sequenced sample consisted of blood. The CDR3 is CSAYRDSQSHEQYF. CDR3 bases: TGCAGTGCTTACCGGGACTCACAAAGCCATGAGCAGTACTTC.